The rows below give T cell receptor beta chains drawn from one sample of a study of blood T cell repertoires in COVID-19. TCRdb keeps only in-frame clones here, not all; method: immunoSEQ multiplex PCR. The table lists roughly 120,000 clones, approximately 82% of them singletons. The sequenced material came from peripheral blood. The receptors were gathered from a woman aged 55-69 years with acute or convalescent COVID-19. CDR3s include the opening cysteine and the closing phenylalanine or tryptophan. The D gene is left open where the match is weak. Clone sizes are given selectively: once, few, many, or a class where the clone is expanded.

cdr3_aa cdr3_nt d_call j_call v_call clone_size
CASSSSRLAGANEQFF TGTGCCAGCAGCTCCTCTCGACTAGCGGGAGCCAATGAGCAGTTCTTC TRBD2 TRBJ2-1 TRBV7-2 NA
CASSPRPWLAGGREQFF TGTGCCAGCAGTCCCCGACCGTGGCTAGCGGGGGGCCGGGAGCAGTTCTTC TRBD2 TRBJ2-1 TRBV28 NA
CASSLRDTGELFF TGTGCCAGCAGCTTACGGGACACCGGGGAGCTGTTTTTT NA TRBJ2-2 TRBV7-9 NA
CASTRRQGRHSYEQYF TGTGCCAGCACCCGTCGACAGGGGCGACACTCCTACGAGCAGTACTTC TRBD1 TRBJ2-7 TRBV28 once
CASSQDLTGGNSPLHF TGTGCCAGCAGCCAAGACCTTACAGGGGGTAATTCACCCCTCCACTTT TRBD1 TRBJ1-6 TRBV3-1/TRBV3-2 NA
CASSLKRPGQGAYEQYF TGTGCCAGCAGTTTAAAGCGACCGGGACAGGGGGCCTACGAGCAGTACTTC TRBD1 TRBJ2-7 TRBV27 NA
CASSPGLARAEQYF TGTGCCAGCAGCCCAGGACTAGCGAGAGCCGAGCAGTACTTC TRBD2 TRBJ2-7 TRBV5-4 NA
CAWNAGVAKNIQYF TGTGCCTGGAATGCAGGGGTAGCCAAAAACATTCAGTACTTC NA TRBJ2-4 TRBV30 NA
CASTTPRGTWANVLTF TGTGCCAGTACCACCCCCCGCGGGACTTGGGCCAACGTCCTGACTTTC NA TRBJ2-6 TRBV19 NA
CASSPVLYQPQHF TGTGCCAGCAGTCCGGTTCTATATCAGCCCCAGCATTTT NA TRBJ1-5 TRBV27 NA
CAISESGGPVRAFF TGTGCCATCAGTGAGTCGGGCGGGCCAGTACGAGCTTTCTTT NA TRBJ1-1 TRBV10-3 NA
CASSQDRGRNQPQHF TGTGCCAGCAGCCAGGACAGGGGGAGAAATCAGCCCCAGCATTTT TRBD1 TRBJ1-5 TRBV7-3 NA
CASSQGGLGVYTF TGTGCCAGCAGCCAAGGAGGCCTCGGGGTCTACACCTTC NA TRBJ1-2 TRBV5-6 NA
CASSQDRGADTQYF TGTGCCAGCTCTCAAGACAGGGGGGCAGATACGCAGTATTTT TRBD1 TRBJ2-3 TRBV28 NA
CASSQTGDTYEQYF TGCGCCAGCAGCCAGACAGGGGATACCTACGAGCAGTACTTC TRBD1 TRBJ2-7 TRBV23-1 NA
CASSTSGGWEETQYF TGTGCCAGTAGTACATCGGGGGGGTGGGAAGAGACCCAGTACTTC TRBD2 TRBJ2-5 TRBV19 NA
CSAPRGEQFF TGCAGTGCCCCAAGAGGGGAGCAGTTCTTC NA TRBJ2-1 TRBV20-1 NA
CAWSVEVLQFF TGTGCCTGGAGTGTAGAGGTCCTACAGTTCTTC NA TRBJ2-1 TRBV30 once
CASMEGYGYTF TGTGCCAGTATGGAGGGATATGGCTACACCTTC NA TRBJ1-2 TRBV19 NA
CSARGAGTGSEKLFF TGCAGCGCAAGGGGGGCCGGGACAGGGTCTGAAAAACTGTTTTTT TRBD1 TRBJ1-4 TRBV29-1 NA
CASSPPPTLAQYEQYF TGTGCCAGCAGCCCACCCCCCACACTAGCGCAGTACGAGCAGTACTTC TRBD2 TRBJ2-7 TRBV7-2 once
CASSRGTGANSPLHF TGTGCCAGCTCACGAGGGACAGGAGCTAATTCACCCCTCCACTTT TRBD1 TRBJ1-6 TRBV18 once
CASSLAHGQTSGNTIYF TGCGCCAGCAGCCTAGCCCATGGACAGACCTCTGGAAACACCATATATTTT NA TRBJ1-3 TRBV4-1 NA
CASSQGTGGHYEQYF TGTGCCAGCAGCCAAGGCACGGGGGGGCATTACGAGCAGTACTTC TRBD2 TRBJ2-7 TRBV3-1/TRBV3-2 NA
CASSYRRTGTADTQYF TGTGCCAGCAGTTATCGCAGGACAGGGACGGCAGATACGCAGTATTTT TRBD1 TRBJ2-3 TRBV6-2/TRBV6-3 once
CASSSVSSTDTQYF TGTGCCAGCTCGTCGGTGTCCTCCACAGATACGCAGTATTTT NA TRBJ2-3 TRBV11-3 NA
CASSTGVQGASSPLHF TGTGCCAGCAGTACCGGGGTACAGGGGGCGAGTTCACCCCTCCACTTT TRBD1 TRBJ1-6 TRBV5-4 NA
CASSVSTGGAEQYF TGTGCCAGCAGCGTAAGCACAGGGGGTGCCGAGCAGTACTTC TRBD1 TRBJ2-7 TRBV7-9 NA
CASSFTGGESNQPQHF TGTGCCAGCAGTTTTACAGGGGGCGAGAGCAATCAGCCCCAGCATTTT TRBD1 TRBJ1-5 TRBV28 NA
CASSPAGQVRDEQFF TGTGCCAGCAGCCCCGCGGGACAGGTACGGGATGAGCAGTTCTTC TRBD1 TRBJ2-1 TRBV28 NA
CASSPSGGAETQYF TGTGCCAGCAGCCCAAGCGGGGGGGCTGAGACCCAGTACTTC TRBD2 TRBJ2-5 TRBV7-6 NA
CASSTDTQYF TGCGCATCGAGTACGGATACGCAGTATTTT NA TRBJ2-3 TRBV4-1 NA
CASSPGGSSYNSPLHF TGTGCCAGCAGCCCAGGGGGAAGCTCCTATAATTCACCCCTCCACTTT TRBD1 TRBJ1-6 TRBV9 NA
CASSQDIPSGVDGELFF TGTGCCAGCAGCCAAGATATTCCTAGCGGGGTGGACGGGGAGCTGTTTTTT TRBD2 TRBJ2-2 TRBV4-2 NA
CASSLTTGGPEAFF TGTGCCAGCTCACTCACAACAGGGGGGCCTGAAGCTTTCTTT TRBD1 TRBJ1-1 TRBV18 NA
CASYPGGGTYNEQFF TGTGCCAGCTACCCCGGGGGTGGGACCTACAATGAGCAGTTCTTC NA TRBJ2-1 TRBV28 NA
CATSDNDRGQYF TGTGCCACCAGTGATAATGACAGGGGGCAGTACTTC TRBD1 TRBJ2-4 TRBV24-1 once
CASSVGRSGSGNTIYF TGTGCCAGCAGCGTGGGTCGGAGTGGCTCTGGAAACACCATATATTTT NA TRBJ1-3 TRBV9 NA
CAISVGQPVEAFF TGTGCCATCAGTGTCGGACAGCCGGTTGAAGCTTTCTTT NA TRBJ1-1 TRBV10-3 NA
CASSLQGGTEAFF TGTGCCAGCAGCTTACAGGGCGGTACTGAAGCTTTCTTT NA TRBJ1-1 TRBV11-3 NA
CASTPGEGYGYTF TGTGCCAGCACCCCCGGAGAGGGCTATGGCTACACCTTC NA TRBJ1-2 TRBV11-1 NA
CASTYRDRGRKGYTF TGTGCCAGCACCTACCGGGACAGGGGCCGGAAAGGCTACACCTTC TRBD1 TRBJ1-2 TRBV28 NA
CASSSPSNRGYTQYF TGTGCCAGCAGTTCCCCCTCTAACAGGGGTTATACGCAGTATTTT TRBD1 TRBJ2-3 TRBV28 NA
CASSPGTAPSGSPLHF TGTGCCAGCTCACCCGGGACAGCTCCCTCGGGATCACCCCTCCACTTT TRBD1 TRBJ1-6 TRBV18 NA
CASSLDGGYQPQHF TGCGCCAGCAGCTTGGACGGCGGATATCAGCCCCAGCATTTT NA TRBJ1-5 TRBV5-1 NA
CASSATQGATEAFF TGTGCCAGCAGTGCCACCCAGGGGGCCACTGAAGCTTTCTTT TRBD1 TRBJ1-1 TRBV6-4 NA
CAWSVLESEQYF TGTGCCTGGAGTGTGTTGGAGTCCGAGCAGTACTTC NA TRBJ2-7 TRBV30 NA
CASSIEEGGGYTF TGTGCCAGCAGTATCGAAGAGGGTGGAGGCTACACCTTC NA TRBJ1-2 TRBV6-4 NA
CASSLGARDTEAFF TGTGCCAGCAGCTTGGGGGCCCGCGACACTGAAGCTTTCTTT NA TRBJ1-1 TRBV5-6 NA